This T cell receptor (beta chain) emerged from a study of shared clonotypes between healthy human individuals. Method: immunoSEQ multiplex PCR; TCRdb's copy keeps in-frame clones and lacks some. Of 2 million to 2.5 million clones in the sample, nearly 97% were seen once. Concerning this clone: The antigen remains undetermined.

Regarding the study as a whole: Shared across several donors were 4% to 6% of the naive CD4 clonotypes.

Donors were healthy HIV-negative adults without recently reported acute infections or vaccinations. The sample comprised naive CD4+ T cells sorted from blood. Regarding subset: CD45RA+ positively selected. This TCR was recovered from a man younger than 30 in good health.

In DNA, the CDR3 is TGTGCCAGCAGTGACCCCGGGACTAGCGGCACAGATACGCAGTATTTT. This translates into CASSDPGTSGTDTQYF. The rearrangement uses TRBV6-1 and TRBJ2-3, with 10 bases that match TRBD2. The CDR3 consists of 16 residues. Germline-derived CDR1 and CDR2 are MNHNS and SASEGT. The V gene end was trimmed by 3 bases and the J gene end by 1 base; junction bases not matched to a gene: 4.